This TCR beta chain was retrieved from a study of human T cells and chemical hapten exposure. Study overall: Per-sample TCR yield variation was attributed mainly to small pooled library volume differences.

Study observations and caveats: Every donor had alopecia, and their immune response may therefore differ from healthy people's. PT1 expanded TCR counts and patch test score were linked, and their correlation was positive.

The time point was: patch test 3, about 24 weeks after DPC sensitization. Specified treatment: therapeutic diphenylcyclopropenone sensitization with weekly scalp DPC. At patch-test visits, sampling came before the patch test. There are 13 residues in the CDR3. Germline V lookup: CDR1 SGHRS, CDR2 YFSETQ. V lost 5 bases to trimming and J lost 4 bases, with 12 bases between them. This clonotype was observed a few times. Its matching antigen is unknown. TCRdb analysed the RACE reads with MiXCR anew, one entry per CDR3 protein. The table shows tens of thousands of distinct CDR3 sequences, with approximately 13% occurring only once.

The sample in question was whole blood, obtained in connection with sensitization to the hapten diphenylcyclopropenone (DPC). The chain joins TRBV5-1 to TRBJ1-1; D not resolved. The clonotype was recovered from a man younger than 40 with alopecia areata. Some clones in this sample may be carry-over from other donors' samples. CDR3 loop: CASSPTRSTEAFF. In nucleotides, the CDR3 is TGCGCCAGCAGTCCGACAAGGAGCACTGAAGCTTTCTTT.